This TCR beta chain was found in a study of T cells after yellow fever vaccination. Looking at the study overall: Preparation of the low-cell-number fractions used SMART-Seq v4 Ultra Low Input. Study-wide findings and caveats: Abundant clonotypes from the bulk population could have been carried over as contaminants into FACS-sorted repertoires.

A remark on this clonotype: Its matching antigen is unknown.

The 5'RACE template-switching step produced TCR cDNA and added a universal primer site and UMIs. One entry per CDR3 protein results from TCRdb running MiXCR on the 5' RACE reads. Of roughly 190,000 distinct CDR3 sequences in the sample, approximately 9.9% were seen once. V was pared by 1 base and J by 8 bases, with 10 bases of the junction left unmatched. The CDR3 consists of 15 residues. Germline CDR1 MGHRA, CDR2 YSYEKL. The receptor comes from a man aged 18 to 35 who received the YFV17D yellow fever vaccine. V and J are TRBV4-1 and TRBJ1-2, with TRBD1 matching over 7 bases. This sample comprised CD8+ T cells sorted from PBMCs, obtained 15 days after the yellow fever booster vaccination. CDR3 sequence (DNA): TGCGCCAGCAGCCAAGTGAAACAGGGGTTGAGCGGCTACACCTTC. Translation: CASSQVKQGLSGYTF.